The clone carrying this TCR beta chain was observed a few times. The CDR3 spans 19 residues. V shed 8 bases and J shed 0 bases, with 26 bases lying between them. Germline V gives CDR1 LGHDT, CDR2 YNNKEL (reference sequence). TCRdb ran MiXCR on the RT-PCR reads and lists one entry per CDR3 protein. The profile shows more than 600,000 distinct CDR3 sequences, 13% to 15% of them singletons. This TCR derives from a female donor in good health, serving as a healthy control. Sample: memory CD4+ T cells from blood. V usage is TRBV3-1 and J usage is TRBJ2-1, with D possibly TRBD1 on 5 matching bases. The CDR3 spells CASSPRGQLLLHSYNEQFF. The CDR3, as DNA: TGTGCCAGCTCCCCCAGAGGACAACTTCTACTCCACTCCTACAATGAGCAGTTCTTC.